The rows below give T cell receptor beta chains drawn from one sample of a study of T cell responses to AZD1222 COVID-19 vaccine. Assay: immunoSEQ multiplex PCR; the TCRdb copy retains only in-frame clones and omits some. This sample has 100,000 to 150,000 clones, with less than 95% found just once. The sequencing here drew on peripheral blood, taken on day 0 of AZD1222 vaccination. The receptors were gathered from an adult in good health. The CDR3 runs from the conserved cysteine through the conserved F or W. The order of the fields is CDR3 length, J gene, V gene, clone size, D gene, CDR3 protein, CDR3 DNA. The D gene is left open where the match is weak. Size values are once, few and many counts, or a class for expanded clones, and some rows have none.

15 TRBJ2-7 TRBV3-1/TRBV3-2 NA TRBD1 CASSHRQGPSYEQYF TGTGCCAGCAGCCACAGACAGGGGCCTTCCTACGAGCAGTACTTC
11 TRBJ2-1 TRBV30 NA NA CAWSLGGPQFF TGTGCCTGGAGTTTGGGGGGGCCCCAGTTCTTC
13 TRBJ1-2 TRBV3-1/TRBV3-2 NA NA CASSQRSGAGYTF TGTGCCAGCAGCCAAAGGTCAGGGGCCGGCTACACCTTC
15 TRBJ2-3 TRBV27 once NA CASSSVLLTGVAQYF TGTGCCAGCAGCAGTGTCCTCCTGACTGGTGTCGCGCAGTATTTT
14 TRBJ1-2 TRBV5-4 NA TRBD1 CASSAGTGSYGYTF TGTGCCAGCAGCGCCGGGACAGGCTCCTATGGCTACACCTTC
18 TRBJ2-6 TRBV27 NA NA CASSLVPLGPSGANVLTF TGTGCCAGCAGTTTAGTCCCGCTTGGACCCTCTGGGGCCAACGTCCTGACTTTC
14 TRBJ1-1 TRBV5-4 NA TRBD1 CASSRGQANTEAFF TGTGCCAGCAGCCGGGGACAGGCGAACACTGAAGCTTTCTTT
11 TRBJ1-1 TRBV27 NA TRBD1 CASSWDRGTFF TGTGCCAGCAGTTGGGACAGGGGAACTTTCTTT
14 TRBJ1-2 TRBV5-4 NA TRBD1 CASSLGQGATGYTF TGTGCCAGCAGCTTGGGGCAGGGGGCGACCGGCTACACCTTC
15 TRBJ1-2 TRBV19 NA NA CASSIVAGINYGYTF TGTGCCAGTAGTATAGTGGCAGGGATAAACTATGGCTACACCTTC
17 TRBJ2-7 TRBV1 NA NA CTSSHGLAGSTSYEQYF TGCACCAGCAGCCACGGACTAGCGGGGTCAACCTCCTACGAGCAGTACTTC
17 TRBJ1-3 TRBV7-8 NA NA CASSRGVGPGIINTIYF TGTGCCAGCAGCCGGGGCGTCGGTCCGGGAATAATCAACACCATATATTTT
14 TRBJ2-5 TRBV9 NA NA CASSVRPYQETQYF TGTGCCAGCAGCGTACGCCCGTACCAAGAGACCCAGTACTTC
19 TRBJ1-1 TRBV18 NA TRBD1 CASSPFTNSRDREDTEAFF TGTGCCAGCTCACCTTTTACTAACAGCCGGGACAGGGAGGACACTGAAGCTTTCTTT
16 TRBJ1-1 TRBV6-2/TRBV6-3 NA NA CASNPGWGRGDTEAFF TGTGCCAGCAACCCAGGCTGGGGGCGCGGGGACACTGAAGCTTTCTTT
15 TRBJ1-6 TRBV19 NA TRBD1 CASSITGTGDSPLHF TGTGCCAGTAGTATAACGGGGACAGGGGATTCACCCCTCCACTTT
13 TRBJ2-2 TRBV7-9 few NA CASSLVLTGELFF TGTGCCAGCAGCTTAGTTCTGACCGGGGAGCTGTTTTTT
14 TRBJ2-5 TRBV4-2 NA NA CASSQEGGRETQYF TGTGCCAGCAGCCAAGAAGGAGGGCGGGAGACCCAGTACTTC
13 TRBJ1-5 TRBV30 NA TRBD1 CAWSGTDNQPQHF TGTGCCTGGAGCGGGACAGACAATCAGCCCCAGCATTTT
14 TRBJ1-5 TRBV30 NA NA CAWQLPGAGQPQHF TGTGCCTGGCAACTCCCCGGGGCGGGCCAGCCCCAGCATTTT
14 TRBJ2-2 TRBV7-2 once TRBD1 CASSPRQGAGELFF TGTGCCAGCAGCCCCCGACAGGGTGCCGGGGAGCTGTTTTTT
16 TRBJ1-5 TRBV7-9 NA TRBD1 CASSLSFGTANQPQHF TGTGCCAGCAGCTTAAGTTTTGGGACAGCTAATCAGCCCCAGCATTTT
13 TRBJ2-5 TRBV7-3 NA TRBD1 CASGQGAGETQYF TGTGCCAGCGGGCAGGGGGCGGGTGAGACCCAGTACTTC
14 TRBJ1-5 TRBV5-1 few NA CASSTGGRDQPQHF TGCGCCAGCAGTACGGGAGGGCGCGATCAGCCCCAGCATTTT
14 TRBJ1-6 TRBV9 NA NA CASSPRTDNSPLHF TGTGCCAGCAGCCCCCGGACAGATAATTCACCCCTCCACTTT
12 TRBJ2-1 TRBV12-3/TRBV12-4 NA NA CASSSPLGEQFF TGTGCCAGCAGTTCTCCTCTCGGGGAGCAGTTCTTC
14 TRBJ1-2 TRBV11-2 NA TRBD1 CASHTMGQTYGYTF TGTGCCAGCCACACAATGGGACAGACCTATGGCTACACCTTC
17 TRBJ1-5 TRBV7-2 NA NA CASSPNDGIGSNQPQHF TGTGCCAGCAGCCCAAACGACGGGATAGGGAGCAATCAGCCCCAGCATTTT
16 TRBJ1-3 TRBV21-1 NA NA CASSKPLFGAGNTIYF NA
17 TRBJ1-2 TRBV9 NA TRBD1 CASSPESGTGGPYGYTF TGTGCCAGCAGCCCAGAGTCCGGGACAGGGGGCCCCTATGGCTACACCTTC
14 TRBJ1-4 TRBV25-1 NA NA CASSDFTLSGRLFF TGTGCCAGCAGTGACTTCACCTTGTCGGGACGACTGTTTTTT
13 TRBJ2-7 TRBV28 NA NA CASSREGSYEQYF TGTGCCAGCAGTCGAGAAGGAAGCTACGAGCAGTACTTC
16 TRBJ2-1 TRBV6-4 NA TRBD2 CASSDSGTSGANEQFF TGTGCCAGCAGTGACTCAGGGACTAGCGGGGCTAATGAGCAGTTCTTC
15 TRBJ1-2 TRBV19 NA TRBD1 CASAPWDRVNYGYTF TGTGCCAGCGCCCCCTGGGACAGGGTTAACTATGGCTACACCTTC
15 TRBJ2-5 TRBV7-9 NA NA CASSLVRRDVETQYF TGTGCCAGCAGCTTAGTGAGAAGGGACGTAGAGACCCAGTACTTC
15 TRBJ2-7 TRBV5-8 NA NA CASSLAWTFTYEQYF TGTGCCAGCAGCTTGGCGTGGACGTTCACCTACGAGCAGTACTTC
13 TRBJ1-2 TRBV30 NA NA CAWSELTGLGYTF TGTGCCTGGAGTGAGCTAACAGGGCTGGGCTACACCTTC
15 TRBJ1-6 TRBV6-5 NA NA CASSYAALGNSPLHF TGTGCCAGCAGTTACGCAGCCCTGGGTAATTCACCCCTCCACTTT
14 TRBJ2-7 TRBV2 NA NA CASGSQGVSYEQYF TGTGCCAGCGGGAGCCAGGGTGTCTCCTACGAGCAGTACTTC
14 TRBJ2-7 TRBV18 once TRBD2 CASIRVAGGYEQYF TGTGCCAGCATACGAGTAGCGGGGGGTTACGAGCAGTACTTC
16 TRBJ2-7 TRBV4-2 few TRBD1 CASSQEGTGGTYEQYF TGTGCCAGCAGCCAAGAAGGGACAGGCGGGACCTACGAGCAGTACTTC
12 TRBJ2-7 TRBV7-9 few NA CASTRGTYEQYF TGTGCCAGCACCCGGGGAACCTACGAGCAGTACTTC
15 TRBJ2-7 TRBV27 NA TRBD2 CASSLTSGGLRGQYF TGTGCCAGCAGTTTAACTAGCGGGGGCCTCCGGGGTCAGTACTTC
13 TRBJ1-2 TRBV24-1 NA NA CATSTTGNYGYTF TGTGCCACCAGTACCACAGGGAACTATGGCTACACCTTC
15 TRBJ1-2 TRBV14 NA TRBD1 CASSQVPDRGYGYTF TGTGCCAGCAGCCAAGTCCCGGACAGGGGCTATGGCTACACCTTC
13 TRBJ1-1 TRBV7-6 NA NA CASSSGLDTEAFF TGTGCCAGCAGTTCCGGCCTAGACACTGAAGCTTTCTTT
13 TRBJ2-7 TRBV19 NA TRBD2 CASLGLGTYEQYF TGTGCCAGCTTGGGACTAGGAACCTACGAGCAGTACTTC
16 TRBJ2-2 TRBV11-2 NA NA CASSLPQGVDTGELFF TGTGCCAGCAGCTTACCACAGGGTGTGGACACCGGGGAGCTGTTTTTT
15 TRBJ2-1 TRBV24-1 NA NA CATSDPGPAGNEQFF TGTGCCACCAGTGATCCGGGTCCTGCGGGGAATGAGCAGTTCTTC
13 TRBJ2-7 TRBV28 NA NA CASSVGGPYEQYF TGTGCCAGCAGCGTAGGGGGACCCTACGAGCAGTACTTC
17 TRBJ2-2 TRBV7-9 NA TRBD2 CASSFPGTSLATGELFF TGTGCCAGCAGCTTCCCTGGGACTAGCCTCGCCACCGGGGAGCTGTTTTTT
15 TRBJ1-4 TRBV29-1 NA TRBD1 CSARDRGEGSEKLFF TGCAGCGCAAGGGACAGGGGGGAAGGTTCCGAAAAACTGTTTTTT
13 TRBJ2-7 TRBV7-9 NA TRBD2 CASRRGDLYEQYF TGTGCCAGCAGACGGGGGGACCTCTACGAGCAGTACTTC
19 TRBJ2-3 TRBV13 once TRBD2 CASSLGGSSGGAVADTQYF TGTGCCAGCAGCTTAGGAGGGTCTAGCGGGGGGGCCGTGGCAGATACGCAGTATTTT
12 TRBJ1-5 TRBV6-5 NA NA CATQYSNQPQHF TGTGCCACTCAATATAGCAATCAGCCCCAGCATTTT